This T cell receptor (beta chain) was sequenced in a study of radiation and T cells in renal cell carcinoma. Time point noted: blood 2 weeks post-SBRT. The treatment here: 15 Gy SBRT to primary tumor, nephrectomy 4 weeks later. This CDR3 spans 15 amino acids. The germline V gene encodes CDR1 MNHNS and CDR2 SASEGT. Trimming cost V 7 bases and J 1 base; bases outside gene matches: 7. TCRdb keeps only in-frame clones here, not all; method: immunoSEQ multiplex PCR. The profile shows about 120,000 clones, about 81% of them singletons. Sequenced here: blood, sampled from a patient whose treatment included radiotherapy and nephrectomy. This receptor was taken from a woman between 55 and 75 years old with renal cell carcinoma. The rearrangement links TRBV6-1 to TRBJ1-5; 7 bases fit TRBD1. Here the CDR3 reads CASTDRVVSNQPQHF. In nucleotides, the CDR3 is TGTGCCAGCACCGACAGGGTAGTAAGCAATCAGCCCCAGCATTTT.